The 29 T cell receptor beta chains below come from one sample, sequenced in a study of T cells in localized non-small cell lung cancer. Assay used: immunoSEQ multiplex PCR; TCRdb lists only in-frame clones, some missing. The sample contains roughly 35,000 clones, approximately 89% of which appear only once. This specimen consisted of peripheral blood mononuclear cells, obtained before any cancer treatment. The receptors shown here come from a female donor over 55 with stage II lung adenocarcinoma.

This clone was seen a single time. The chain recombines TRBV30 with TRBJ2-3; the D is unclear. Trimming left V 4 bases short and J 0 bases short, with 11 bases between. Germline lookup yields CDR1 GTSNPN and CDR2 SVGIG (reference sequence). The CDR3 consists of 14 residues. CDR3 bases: TGTGCCTGGACTCATTTCGAAAGCACAGATACGCAGTATTTT. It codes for CAWTHFESTDTQYF.

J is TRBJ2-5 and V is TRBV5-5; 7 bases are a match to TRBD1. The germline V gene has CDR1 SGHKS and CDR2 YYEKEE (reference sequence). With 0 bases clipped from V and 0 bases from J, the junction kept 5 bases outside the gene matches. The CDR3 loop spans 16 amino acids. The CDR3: CASSLAEGTDQETQYF. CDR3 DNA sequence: TGTGCCAGCAGCTTGGCCGAGGGGACAGACCAAGAGACCCAGTACTTC.

CDR3 residues: CASSARVGSNQPQHF. DNA for the CDR3: TGTGCCAGCAGTGCGAGGGTTGGCAGCAATCAGCCCCAGCATTTT. The V and J genes are TRBV2 and TRBJ1-5, with D unclear. The CDR3 has 15 amino acids. Trimming removed 4 bases from V and 1 base from J, with 11 bases in between. The germline V gene has CDR1 SNHLY and CDR2 FYNNEI. The full variable domain, with the rest looked up from reference TRBV2 and TRBJ1-5, is EPEVTQTPSHQVTQMGQEVILRCVPISNHLYFYWYRQILGQKVEFLVSFYNNEISEKSEIFDDQFSVERPDGSNFTLKIRSTKLEDSAMYFCASSARVGSNQPQHFGDGTRLSIL.

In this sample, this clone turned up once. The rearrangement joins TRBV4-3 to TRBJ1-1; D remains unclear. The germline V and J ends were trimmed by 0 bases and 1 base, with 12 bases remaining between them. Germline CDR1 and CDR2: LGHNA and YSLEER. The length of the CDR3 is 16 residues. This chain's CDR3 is CASSQDAGGENTEAFF. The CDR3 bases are TGCGCCAGCAGCCAAGATGCGGGCGGGGAGAACACTGAAGCTTTCTTT.

The CDR3 DNA sequence: TGTGCCAGTAGGACAGGAGCCACCGGGGAGCTGTTTTTT. It is translated as CASRTGATGELFF. The chain has TRBV19 and TRBJ2-2; tentative D call: TRBD1 (6 bases). The CDR3 consists of 13 residues. From germline, CDR1 is LNHDA and CDR2 SQIVND (reference sequence). V was cut by 6 bases and J by 4 bases, with 9 bases left in between.

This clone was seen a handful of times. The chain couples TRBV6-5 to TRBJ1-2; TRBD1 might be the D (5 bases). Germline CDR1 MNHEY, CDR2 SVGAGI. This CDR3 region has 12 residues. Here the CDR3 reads CAVGAGWYGYTF. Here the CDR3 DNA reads TGTGCGGTCGGAGCAGGGTGGTATGGCTACACCTTC.

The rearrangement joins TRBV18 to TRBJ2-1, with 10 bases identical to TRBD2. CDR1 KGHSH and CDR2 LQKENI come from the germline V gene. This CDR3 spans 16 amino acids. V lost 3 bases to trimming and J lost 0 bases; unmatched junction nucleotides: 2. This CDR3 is CASSPLAGASYNEQFF. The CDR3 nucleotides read TGTGCCAGCTCACCCCTAGCGGGAGCCTCCTACAATGAGCAGTTCTTC.

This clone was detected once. In nucleotides, the CDR3 is TGTGCCAGCAGTTACTCGAGTCGGGGTTATAACTATGGCTACACCTTC. It yields the protein CASSYSSRGYNYGYTF. This chain uses TRBV6-5 with TRBJ1-2; D gene uncertain. Trimming took off 0 bases at V and 1 base at J, with 12 bases between the two ends. CDR3 size: 16 residues. Looked up from germline, CDR1 is MNHEY and CDR2 is SVGAGI.

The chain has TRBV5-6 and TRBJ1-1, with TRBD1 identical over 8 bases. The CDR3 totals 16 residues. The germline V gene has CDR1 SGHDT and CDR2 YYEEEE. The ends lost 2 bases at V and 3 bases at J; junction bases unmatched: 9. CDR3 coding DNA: TGTGCCAGCAGCTTCTTTTACAGGGGGTCATACACTGAAGCTTTCTTT. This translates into CASSFFYRGSYTEAFF. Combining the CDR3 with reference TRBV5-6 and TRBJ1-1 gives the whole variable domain DAGVTQSPTHLIKTRGQQVTLRCSPKSGHDTVSWYQQALGQGPQFIFQYYEEEERQRGNFPDRFSGHQFPNYSSELNVNALLLGDSALYLCASSFFYRGSYTEAFFGQGTRLTVV.

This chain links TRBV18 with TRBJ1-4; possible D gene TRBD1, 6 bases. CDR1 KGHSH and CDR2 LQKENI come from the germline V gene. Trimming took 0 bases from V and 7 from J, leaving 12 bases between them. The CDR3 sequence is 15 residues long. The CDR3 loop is CASSPPRGAGEKLFF. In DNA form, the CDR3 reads TGTGCCAGCTCACCACCGAGGGGGGCCGGTGAAAAACTGTTTTTT. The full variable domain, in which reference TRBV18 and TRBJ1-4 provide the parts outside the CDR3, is NAGVMQNPRHLVRRRGQEARLRCSPMKGHSHVYWYRQLPEEGLKFMVYLQKENIIDESGMPKERFSAEFPKEGPSILRIQQVVRGDSAAYFCASSPPRGAGEKLFFGSGTQLSVL.

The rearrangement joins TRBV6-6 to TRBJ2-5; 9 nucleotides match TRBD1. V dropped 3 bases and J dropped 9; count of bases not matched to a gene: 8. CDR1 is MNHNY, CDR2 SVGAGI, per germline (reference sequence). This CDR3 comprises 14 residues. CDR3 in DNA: TGTGCCAGCAGTTATCCCGGACAGGGGAGGGCCCAGTACTTC. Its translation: CASSYPGQGRAQYF.

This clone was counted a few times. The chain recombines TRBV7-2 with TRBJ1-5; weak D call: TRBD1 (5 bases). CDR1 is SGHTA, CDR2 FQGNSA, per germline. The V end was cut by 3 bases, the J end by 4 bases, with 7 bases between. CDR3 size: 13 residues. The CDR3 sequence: CASSFGTNQPQHF. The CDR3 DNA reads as TGTGCCAGCAGCTTCGGGACGAATCAGCCCCAGCATTTT. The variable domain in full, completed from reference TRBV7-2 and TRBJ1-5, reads GAGVSQSPSNKVTEKGKDVELRCDPISGHTALYWYRQSLGQGLEFLIYFQGNSAPDKSGLPSDRFSAERTGGSVSTLTIQRTQQEDSAVYLCASSFGTNQPQHFGDGTRLSIL.

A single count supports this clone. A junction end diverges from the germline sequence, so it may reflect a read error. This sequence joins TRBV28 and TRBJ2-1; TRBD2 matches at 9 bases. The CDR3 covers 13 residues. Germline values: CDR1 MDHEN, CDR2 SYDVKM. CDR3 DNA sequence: TGTGCCAGCAGTTTGACTAGCGGATATGAGAAGTTCTTC. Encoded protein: CASSLTSGYEKFF.

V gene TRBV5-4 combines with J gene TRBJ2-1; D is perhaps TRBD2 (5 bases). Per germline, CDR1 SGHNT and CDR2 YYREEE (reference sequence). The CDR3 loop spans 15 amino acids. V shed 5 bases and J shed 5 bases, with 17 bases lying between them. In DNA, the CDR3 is TGTGCCAGCAGTCACTCCAACGACGGGAACAATGAGCAGTTCTTC. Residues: CASSHSNDGNNEQFF.

CDR3 amino acids: CASSQGQGAFYNSPLHF. Here the CDR3 DNA reads TGTGCCAGCAGTCAGGGACAGGGCGCGTTCTATAATTCACCCCTCCACTTT. The chain couples TRBV27 to TRBJ1-6; TRBD1 matches 9 bases. The CDR3 is made up of 17 amino acids. V lost 5 bases to trimming and J lost 3 bases; unmatched junction nucleotides: 8. Germline loops: CDR1 MNHEY, CDR2 SMNVEV (reference sequence).

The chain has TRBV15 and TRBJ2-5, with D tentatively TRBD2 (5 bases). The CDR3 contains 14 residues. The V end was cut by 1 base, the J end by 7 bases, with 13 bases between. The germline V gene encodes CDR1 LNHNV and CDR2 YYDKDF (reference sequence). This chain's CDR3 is CATSRGVGVGTQYF. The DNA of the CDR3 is TGTGCCACCAGCAGAGGTGTGGGAGTTGGGACCCAGTACTTC.

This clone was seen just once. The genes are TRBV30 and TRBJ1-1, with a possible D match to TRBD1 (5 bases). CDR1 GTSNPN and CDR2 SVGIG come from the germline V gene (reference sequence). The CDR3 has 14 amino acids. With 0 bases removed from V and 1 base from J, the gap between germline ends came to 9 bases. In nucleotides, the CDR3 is TGTGCCTGGAGTGTAACAGGTCAGAACACTGAAGCTTTCTTT. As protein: CAWSVTGQNTEAFF.

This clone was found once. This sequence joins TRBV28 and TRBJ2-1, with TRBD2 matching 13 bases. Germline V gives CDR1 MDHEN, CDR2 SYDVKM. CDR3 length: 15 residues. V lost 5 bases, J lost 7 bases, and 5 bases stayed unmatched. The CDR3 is CASSPPGLAGNEQFF. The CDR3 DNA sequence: TGTGCCAGCAGTCCCCCGGGACTAGCGGGGAATGAGCAGTTCTTC.

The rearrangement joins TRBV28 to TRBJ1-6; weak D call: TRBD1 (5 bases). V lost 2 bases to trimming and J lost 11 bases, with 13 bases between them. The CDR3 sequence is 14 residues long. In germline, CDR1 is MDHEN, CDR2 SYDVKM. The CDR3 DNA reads TGTGCCAGCAGTTTACGTCAGACGGGGCCACCCCTCCACTTT. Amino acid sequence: CASSLRQTGPPLHF.

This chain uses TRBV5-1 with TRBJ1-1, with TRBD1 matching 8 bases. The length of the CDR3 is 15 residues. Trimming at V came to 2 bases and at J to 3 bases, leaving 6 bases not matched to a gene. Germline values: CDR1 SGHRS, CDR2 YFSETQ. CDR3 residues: CASSFQGQGHTEAFF. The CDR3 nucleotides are TGCGCCAGCAGCTTCCAAGGACAGGGACACACTGAAGCTTTCTTT.

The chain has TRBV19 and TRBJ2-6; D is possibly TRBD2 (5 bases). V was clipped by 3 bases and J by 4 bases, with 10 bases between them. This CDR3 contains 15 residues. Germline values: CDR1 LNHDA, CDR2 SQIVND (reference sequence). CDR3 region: CASSMRAPGANVLTF. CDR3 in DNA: TGTGCCAGTAGTATGAGGGCACCGGGGGCCAACGTCCTGACTTTC.

CDR3 nucleotide sequence: TGTGCCAGCAGCTTGGCGGGGGGGACAGGGGCGAATTCACCCCTCCACTTT. It encodes CASSLAGGTGANSPLHF. The rearrangement links TRBV5-4 to TRBJ1-6; 10 positions agree with TRBD1. The CDR3 covers 17 residues. Germline V CDR1 and CDR2: SGHNT, YYREEE (reference sequence). Unmatched junction bases numbered 7, after V lost 0 bases and J lost 7 bases.

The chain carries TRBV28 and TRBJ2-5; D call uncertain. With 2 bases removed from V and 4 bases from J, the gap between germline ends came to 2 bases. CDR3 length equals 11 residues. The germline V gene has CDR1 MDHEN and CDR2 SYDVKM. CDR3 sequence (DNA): TGTGCCAGCAGTTTAGGAGAGACCCAGTACTTC. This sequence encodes CASSLGETQYF.

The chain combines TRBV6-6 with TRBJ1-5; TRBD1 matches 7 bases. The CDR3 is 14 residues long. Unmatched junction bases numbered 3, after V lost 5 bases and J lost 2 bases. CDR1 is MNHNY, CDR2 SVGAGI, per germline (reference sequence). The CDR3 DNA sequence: TGTGCCAGCAGTAGACAGGGCGGCAATCAGCCCCAGCATTTT. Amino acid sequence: CASSRQGGNQPQHF.

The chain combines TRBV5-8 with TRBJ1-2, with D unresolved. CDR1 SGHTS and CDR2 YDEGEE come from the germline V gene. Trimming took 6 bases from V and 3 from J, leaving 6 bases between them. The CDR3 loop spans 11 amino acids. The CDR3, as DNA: TGTGCCAGCACCCGGTACTATGGCTACACCTTC. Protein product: CASTRYYGYTF.

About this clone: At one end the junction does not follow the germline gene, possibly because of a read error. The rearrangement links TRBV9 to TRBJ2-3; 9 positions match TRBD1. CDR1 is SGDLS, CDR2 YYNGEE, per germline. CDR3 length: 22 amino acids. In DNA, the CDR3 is TGTGCCAGCGGCGTGTCGCTCCCTCATCGACAGGGGGAAGTGTCAAGCACAGATACGCAGTATTTT. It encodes CASGVSLPHRQGEVSSTDTQYF.

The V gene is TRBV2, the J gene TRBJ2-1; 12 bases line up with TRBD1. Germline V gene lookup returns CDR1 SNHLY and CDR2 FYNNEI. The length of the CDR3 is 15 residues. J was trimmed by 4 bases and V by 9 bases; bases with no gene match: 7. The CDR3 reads CARLMGQGAYNEQFF. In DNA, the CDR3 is TGTGCCAGGTTAATGGGACAGGGGGCTTACAATGAGCAGTTCTTC.

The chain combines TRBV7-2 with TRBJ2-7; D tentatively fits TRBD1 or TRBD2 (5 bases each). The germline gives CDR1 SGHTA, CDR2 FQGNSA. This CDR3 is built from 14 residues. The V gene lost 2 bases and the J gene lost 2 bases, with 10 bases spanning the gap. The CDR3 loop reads CASSLSGGPYEQYF. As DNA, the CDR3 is TGTGCCAGCAGCTTAAGTGGGGGACCCTACGAGCAGTACTTC.

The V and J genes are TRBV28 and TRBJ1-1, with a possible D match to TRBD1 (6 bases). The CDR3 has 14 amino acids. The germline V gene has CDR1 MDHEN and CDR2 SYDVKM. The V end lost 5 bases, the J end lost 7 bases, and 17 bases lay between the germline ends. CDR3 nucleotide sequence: TGTGCCAGCAGTCTCCGCGGTGGGGGCATTGAAGCTTTCTTT. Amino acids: CASSLRGGGIEAFF.